This is a list of T cell receptor beta chains from one sample in a study of control samples from healthy donors and cancer patients. Clones were read by immunoSEQ multiplex PCR, and TCRdb kept only the in-frame ones, dropping some. In the table there are around 94,000 clones, roughly 86% of which are singletons. The sample was blood. Receptors originate from a woman in her forties or fifties in good health. The CDR3 runs from the conserved cysteine through the conserved F or W. The D gene is left open where the match is weak. Rows may omit the clone size; those that give it use once, few, many or a size class.

d_call	clone_size	v_call	j_call	cdr3_aa	cdr3_nt
TRBD1	once	TRBV4-3	TRBJ1-1	CASSHTQGTGGMNTEAFF	TGCGCCAGCAGCCACACTCAGGGGACAGGGGGGATGAACACTGAAGCTTTCTTT
TRBD1	NA	TRBV28	TRBJ1-2	CAIPGGQGDYGYTF	TGTGCCATACCTGGGGGCCAGGGGGACTATGGCTACACCTTC
TRBD2	NA	TRBV10-1	TRBJ2-7	CASSVASERGYEQYF	TGCGCCAGCAGTGTAGCATCGGAGCGGGGCTACGAGCAGTACTTC
TRBD2	NA	TRBV7-6	TRBJ2-5	CASSLAKISGSGQETQYF	TGTGCCAGCAGCTTAGCGAAGATAAGCGGGAGTGGACAAGAGACCCAGTACTTC
NA	NA	TRBV25-1	TRBJ1-2	CASSEGGAVQFGYTF	TGTGCCAGCTCCGAGGGGGGAGCCGTACAGTTTGGCTACACCTTC
TRBD1	NA	TRBV27	TRBJ2-1	CASCPGTGFSSYNEQFF	TGTGCCAGCTGTCCCGGGACAGGGTTTAGCTCCTACAATGAGCAGTTCTTC
TRBD1	NA	TRBV5-4	TRBJ1-3	CASSLGQGSGGNTIYF	TGTGCCAGCAGCTTGGGACAGGGTTCTGGTGGAAACACCATATATTTT
TRBD2	NA	TRBV9	TRBJ2-2	CASTKGTSGTKYGELFF	TGTGCCAGCACCAAGGGGACTAGCGGGACGAAGTACGGGGAGCTGTTTTTT
TRBD1	NA	TRBV7-9	TRBJ1-2	CASGPDRGRGYGYTF	TGTGCCAGCGGACCGGACAGGGGGCGGGGCTATGGCTACACCTTC
NA	NA	TRBV7-9	TRBJ2-1	CASSLWTGESYNEQFF	TGTGCCAGCAGCTTATGGACCGGGGAGAGCTACAATGAGCAGTTCTTC
TRBD1	NA	TRBV7-9	TRBJ1-5	CASSYGTEGQPQHF	TGTGCCAGCAGCTACGGGACAGAAGGACAGCCCCAGCATTTT
TRBD1	NA	TRBV18	TRBJ2-7	CASSLRQGSTYEQYF	TGTGCCAGCTCACTACGACAGGGGTCGACCTACGAGCAGTACTTC
TRBD1	NA	TRBV27	TRBJ2-7	CASSPQGQGAGEQYF	TGTGCCAGCAGTCCCCAGGGACAGGGGGCGGGCGAGCAGTACTTC
TRBD1	NA	TRBV19	TRBJ1-1	CASSTTGETEAFF	TGTGCCAGTAGTACGACAGGGGAAACTGAAGCTTTCTTT
NA	NA	TRBV19	TRBJ2-5	CASSIVGRGGGETQYF	TGTGCCAGTAGTATAGTAGGCAGGGGAGGAGGAGAGACCCAGTACTTC
TRBD1	NA	TRBV7-6	TRBJ1-5	CASSKTGGSQPQHF	TGTGCCAGCAGCAAAACAGGGGGAAGTCAGCCCCAGCATTTT
TRBD2	few	TRBV11-2	TRBJ2-3	CASRQGTSGTWDTQYF	TGTGCCAGCAGGCAAGGGACTAGCGGGACATGGGATACGCAGTATTTT